Each of the 26 T cell receptor beta chains below was sequenced from the same sample in a study of brain metastases from non-small cell lung cancer (dated by TCRdb to 2018 to 2020). The method behind the library was the immunoSEQ multiplex PCR assay. TCRdb stores this immuneACCESS table with in-frame sequences only. Part of the clones is absent; in the studies checked, under half of the shortfall reflects unresolved V genes, and no reason is known for the rest. The sample records more than 650 clones, roughly 82% of which are singletons. Almost 8% of the sample goes to the ten largest clones. Material for sequencing was tumor-adjacent normal tissue. The receptor source for this set is a donor at least 40 years old with non-small cell lung cancer.

The chain combines TRBV3-1 (or the pseudogene TRBV3-2) with TRBJ2-4; 7 bases match TRBD2. V dropped 1 base and J dropped 0; count of bases not matched to a gene: 3. CDR1 and CDR2 (germline): LGHDT, YNNKEL (reference sequence). The CDR3 covers 16 residues. This chain's CDR3 is CASSQGLAVAKNIQYF. The DNA of the CDR3 is TGTGCCAGCAGCCAAGGGCTAGCGGTAGCCAAAAACATTCAGTACTTC.

The chain has TRBV25-1 and TRBJ2-4, with D possibly matching TRBD2 (7 bases). Trimming removed 1 base at V and 9 bases at J, with 16 bases between. The CDR3 sequence is 15 residues long. Germline V CDR1 and CDR2: MGHDK, SYGVNS. Here the CDR3 DNA reads TGTGCCAGCAGTGAATTTTCTGGGGGGGCTGTCATTCAGTACTTC. Amino acids: CASSEFSGGAVIQYF.

The chain uses TRBV12-3 or TRBV12-4 and TRBJ1-1; D is uncertain. The CDR3 loop spans 13 amino acids. The ends were cut back, 1 base at V and 3 bases at J, with 6 bases in the middle. CDR3 sequence (DNA): TGTGCCAGCAGTTTAGAACAGCACACTGAAGCTTTCTTT. Its translation is CASSLEQHTEAFF.

The chain is built from TRBV21-1 and TRBJ2-7; TRBD1, as called in the table, went unchecked against the DNA. TRBV21-1 is annotated as a pseudogene. CDR3 length: 15 amino acids. The CDR3 spells CASSARDRGTYEQYF. Here the CDR3 DNA reads TGTGCCAGCAGCGCCCGGGACAGGGGAACCTACGAGCAGTACTTC.

This chain joins TRBV14 and TRBJ2-1, with 11 bases fitting TRBD2. Germline assignment: CDR1 SGHDN and CDR2 FVKESK. This CDR3 region has 14 residues. Losses at the gene ends were 6 bases for V and 9 bases for J; bases not matched to a gene: 7. CDR3 in DNA: TGTGCCAGCAGGGTTAGCGGGGGGGCAGCTGAGCAGTTCTTC. This gives the protein CASRVSGGAAEQFF.

The chain joins TRBV3-1 (or the pseudogene TRBV3-2) to TRBJ2-3; D gene ambiguous. Trimming pared 1 base from V and 5 bases from J, leaving 16 bases between. The CDR3 is 16 residues long. The germline V gene has CDR1 LGHDT and CDR2 YNNKEL (reference sequence). The CDR3 DNA sequence: TGTGCCAGCAGCCAAGGTGGTCAAGGGTGGTTAGATACGCAGTATTTT. Residues: CASSQGGQGWLDTQYF.

V is TRBV5-1 and J is TRBJ1-6; perhaps TRBD1 as D (6 bases). V shed 4 bases and J shed 6 bases, with 20 bases lying between them. The CDR3 loop spans 17 amino acids. Germline V gene data show CDR1 as SGHRS and CDR2 as YFSETQ. The CDR3 bases are TGCGCCAGCAGCCTGGATGGCAGGGGAGGGTCTAATTCACCCCTCCACTTT. Translation: CASSLDGRGGSNSPLHF.

The chain links TRBV6-8 to TRBJ1-2; D remains ambiguous. The CDR3 is 12 residues long. V gave up 7 bases and J gave up 9 bases, with 15 bases separating them. Germline CDR1 is MNHGY and CDR2 is SAAAGT. CDR3 DNA: TGTGCCAGCACAAGCGACCTTTCTCGCTACACCTTC. This codes for CASTSDLSRYTF.

This chain connects TRBV6-4 to TRBJ1-6; D is unresolved. Looked up from germline, CDR1 is MRHNA and CDR2 is SNTAGT. The CDR3 is made up of 15 amino acids. V lost 2 bases to trimming and J lost 3 bases, with 8 bases between them. DNA of the CDR3: TGTGCCAGCAGTGACCAGCGTTTCTATAATTCACCCCTCCACTTT. Its translation is CASSDQRFYNSPLHF.

The chain combines TRBV9 with TRBJ2-7; TRBD1 agrees at 8 bases. Losses at the gene ends were 3 bases for V and 2 bases for J; bases not matched to a gene: 1. Germline loops: CDR1 SGDLS, CDR2 YYNGEE. The CDR3 covers 13 residues. This CDR3 reads CASSGQGTYEQYF. The CDR3 DNA reads as TGTGCCAGCAGCGGACAGGGGACCTACGAGCAGTACTTC.

Concerning this clone: Additional DNA sequences in this sample encode the identical CDR3. The chain couples TRBV6-6 to TRBJ1-1, with 8 bases that match TRBD1. The CDR3 runs to 13 residues. Germline loops: CDR1 MNHNY, CDR2 SVGAGI (reference sequence). The trim removed 7 bases at V and 2 bases at J, leaving 3 bases unmatched. CDR3 sequence: CASIDRGNTEAFF. The CDR3 DNA sequence: TGTGCCAGCATCGACAGGGGCAACACTGAAGCTTTCTTT.

The chain recombines TRBV27 with TRBJ2-2; D tentatively reads TRBD1 or TRBD2 (5 bases each). Germline lookup yields CDR1 MNHEY and CDR2 SMNVEV (reference sequence). There are 13 residues in the CDR3. With 6 bases removed from V and 6 bases from J, the gap between germline ends came to 11 bases. This CDR3 is CASSLRGAGELFF. The CDR3 nucleotides read TGTGCCAGCAGCCTTCGGGGCGCCGGGGAGCTGTTTTTT.

This chain links TRBV5-1 with TRBJ2-3; TRBD2 agrees at 11 bases. The CDR3 spans 15 residues. J lost 2 bases, V lost 4 bases, and 3 bases had no gene match. Germline CDR1 SGHRS, CDR2 YFSETQ. CDR3: CASSPSGGNTDTQYF. Here the CDR3 DNA reads TGCGCCAGCAGCCCTAGCGGGGGGAACACAGATACGCAGTATTTT.

V and J are TRBV27 and TRBJ2-2; TRBD2 matches at 13 bases. The V gene's germline CDR1 is MNHEY and CDR2 SMNVEV (reference sequence). This CDR3 is built from 18 residues. The ends lost 1 base at V and 3 bases at J; junction bases unmatched: 5. The CDR3 sequence: CASSLFGLAGEDTGELFF. The CDR3 DNA follows: TGTGCCAGCAGTTTATTCGGACTAGCGGGGGAGGACACCGGGGAGCTGTTTTTT.

CDR3 nucleotides: TGTGCCAGCAGCTTAAGGACAGAAAAACTGTTTTTT. Translated, it gives CASSLRTEKLFF. This chain joins TRBV7-9 and TRBJ1-4, with D possibly TRBD1 on 5 matching bases. Trimming removed 2 bases from V and 8 bases from J, with 6 bases in between. The germline V gene has CDR1 SEHNR and CDR2 FQNEAQ (reference sequence). The CDR3 contains 12 residues.

This rearrangement joins TRBV7-2 to TRBJ2-2; D possibly corresponds to TRBD1 (6 bases). Trimming took off 4 bases at V and 0 bases at J, with 12 bases between the two ends. The CDR3 length is 16 residues. Germline CDR1 SGHTA, CDR2 FQGNSA. As DNA, the CDR3 is TGTGCCAGCAGCTCCCGCGAGGGGGCGAACACCGGGGAGCTGTTTTTT. This encodes CASSSREGANTGELFF. Using reference TRBV7-2 and TRBJ2-2 for the parts outside the CDR3, the full variable domain is GAGVSQSPSNKVTEKGKDVELRCDPISGHTALYWYRQSLGQGLEFLIYFQGNSAPDKSGLPSDRFSAERTGGSVSTLTIQRTQQEDSAVYLCASSSREGANTGELFFGEGSRLTVL.

This chain connects TRBV3-1 (or the pseudogene TRBV3-2) to TRBJ2-1; 9 bases match TRBD1. The CDR3 covers 13 residues. The V gene end was trimmed by 4 bases and the J gene end by 8 bases; junction bases not matched to a gene: 3. Germline lookup yields CDR1 LGHDT and CDR2 YNNKEL (reference sequence). CDR3: CASSRQGGDEQFF. In DNA, the CDR3 is TGTGCCAGCAGCCGACAGGGGGGCGATGAGCAGTTCTTC.

Note on this clone: One junction end disagrees with the germline gene, perhaps due to a read error. The chain recombines TRBV6-2 or TRBV6-3 with TRBJ2-6, with D unclear. The CDR3 sequence is 18 residues long. CDR1 is MNHEY and CDR2 is SVGEGT in the germline V gene. In nucleotides, the CDR3 is TGTGCCAGCAGTTCCCAGCGCTGCATCGAAAAGTCGGGCCAACGTCCTGACTTC. Translated: CASSSQRCIEKSGQRPDF.

On this clone itself: A junction boundary mismatches the germline segment, possibly from a read error. The chain is built from TRBV6-1 and TRBJ2-2, with 11 positions matching TRBD2. This CDR3 has 16 amino acids. In germline, CDR1 is MNHNS, CDR2 SASEGT. The CDR3, as DNA: TGTGCCAGCAGTGTTAGACTAGCGGGGAACATCGGGGAGCTGTTTTTT. Its protein product is CASSVRLAGNIGELFF.

This clone was observed once. CDR3 residues: CASSLDARRGRSEAFF. The CDR3 nucleotides read TGTGCCAGCAGTTTAGATGCGAGGAGGGGGCGTAGTGAAGCTTTCTTT. This chain uses TRBV27 with TRBJ1-1; 7 nucleotides match TRBD1. CDR3 size: 16 residues. Germline-derived CDR1 and CDR2 are MNHEY and SMNVEV (reference sequence). Trimming took 2 bases from V and 7 from J; bases not matched to a gene: 13.

The chain joins TRBV9 to TRBJ1-1; D is perhaps TRBD1 (6 bases). Germline V gives CDR1 SGDLS, CDR2 YYNGEE. The CDR3 is made up of 14 amino acids. V was clipped by 4 bases and J by 0 bases, with 10 bases between them. CDR3 DNA sequence: TGTGCCAGCAGCCCCGGACAGATGAACACTGAAGCTTTCTTT. Translating gives CASSPGQMNTEAFF.

CDR3 coding DNA: TGCAGCGTTGGAGACCGGGGCCAAAACACCGGGGAGCTGTTTTTT. The encoded protein is CSVGDRGQNTGELFF. The chain joins TRBV29-1 to TRBJ2-2; D might be TRBD1 or TRBD2, each matching 5 bases. The CDR3 totals 15 residues. Trimming removed 4 bases from V and 2 bases from J, with 14 bases in between. CDR1 is SQVTM and CDR2 is ANQGSEA in the germline V gene.

This clone was counted once. V and J are TRBV7-3 and TRBJ1-6; D call uncertain. The CDR3 spans 14 residues. From germline, CDR1 is SGHTA and CDR2 FQGTGA. Trimming removed 0 bases at V and 14 bases at J, with 14 bases between. The CDR3 protein is CASSLTKATKTLHF. CDR3 bases: TGTGCCAGCAGCTTAACGAAGGCTACAAAAACCCTCCACTTT.

The chain employs TRBV5-8 and TRBJ2-4; 7 bases agree with TRBD1. Germline assignment: CDR1 SGHTS and CDR2 YDEGEE. V lost 0 bases to trimming and J lost 7 bases; unmatched junction nucleotides: 10. The CDR3 is made up of 16 amino acids. CDR3 sequence: CASSLATGVRGNIQYF. The CDR3 coding sequence is TGTGCCAGCAGCTTGGCCACAGGGGTAAGGGGTAACATTCAGTACTTC.

The rearrangement uses TRBV13 and TRBJ2-7; a weak D match, TRBD2 (5 bases). V lost 4 bases and J lost 0, with 16 bases in between. The CDR3 is made up of 16 amino acids. Germline V CDR1 and CDR2: PRHDT, FYEKMQ (reference sequence). The CDR3 nucleotides read TGTGCCAGCAGCTCACCCCAGGAGGCAAGCTCCTACGAGCAGTACTTC. The encoded protein is CASSSPQEASSYEQYF.

The rearrangement uses TRBV6-6 and TRBJ1-1, with D hard to call. The CDR3 is 11 residues long. CDR1 is MNHNY and CDR2 is SVGAGI in the germline V gene (reference sequence). V lost 8 bases and J 1 base, leaving 5 bases between the germline ends. The CDR3, as DNA: TGTGCCAGCCGAGAGAACACTGAAGCTTTCTTT. Translation gives CASRENTEAFF.